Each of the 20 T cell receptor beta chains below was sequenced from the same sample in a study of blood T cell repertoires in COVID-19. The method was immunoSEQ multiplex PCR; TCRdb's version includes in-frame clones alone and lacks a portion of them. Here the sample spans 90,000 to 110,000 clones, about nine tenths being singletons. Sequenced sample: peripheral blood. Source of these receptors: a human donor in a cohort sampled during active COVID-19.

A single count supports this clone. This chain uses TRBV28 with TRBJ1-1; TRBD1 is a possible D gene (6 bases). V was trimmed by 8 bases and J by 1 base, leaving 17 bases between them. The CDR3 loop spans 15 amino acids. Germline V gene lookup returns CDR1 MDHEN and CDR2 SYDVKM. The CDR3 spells CASSHRVPGNTEAFF. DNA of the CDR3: TGTGCCAGCTCCCACAGGGTCCCGGGGAACACTGAAGCTTTCTTT.

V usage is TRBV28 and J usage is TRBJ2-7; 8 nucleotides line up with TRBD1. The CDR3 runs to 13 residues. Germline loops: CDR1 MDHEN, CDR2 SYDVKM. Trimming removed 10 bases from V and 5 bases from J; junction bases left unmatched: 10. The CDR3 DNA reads TGTGCCACAACCGGGACAGGTGACAACGAGCAGTACTTC. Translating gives CATTGTGDNEQYF. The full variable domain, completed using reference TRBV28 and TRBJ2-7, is DVKVTQSSRYLVKRTGEKVFLECVQDMDHENMFWYRQDPGLGLRLIYFSYDVKMKEKGDIPEGYSVSREKKERFSLILESASTNQTSMYLCATTGTGDNEQYFGPGTRLTVT.

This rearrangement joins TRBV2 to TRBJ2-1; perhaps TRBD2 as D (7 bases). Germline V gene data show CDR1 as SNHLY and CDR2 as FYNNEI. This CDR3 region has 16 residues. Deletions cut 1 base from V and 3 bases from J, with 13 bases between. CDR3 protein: CASSEEGGPLYNEQFF. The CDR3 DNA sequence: TGTGCCAGCAGTGAAGAGGGGGGGCCCCTCTACAATGAGCAGTTCTTC.

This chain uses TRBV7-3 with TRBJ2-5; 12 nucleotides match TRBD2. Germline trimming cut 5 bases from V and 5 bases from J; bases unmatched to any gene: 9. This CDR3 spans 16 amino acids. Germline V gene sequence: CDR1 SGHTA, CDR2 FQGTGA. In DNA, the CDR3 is TGTGCCAGCAGCCCAGGCACTAGCGGGAGGTCGGAGACCCAGTACTTC. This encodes CASSPGTSGRSETQYF.

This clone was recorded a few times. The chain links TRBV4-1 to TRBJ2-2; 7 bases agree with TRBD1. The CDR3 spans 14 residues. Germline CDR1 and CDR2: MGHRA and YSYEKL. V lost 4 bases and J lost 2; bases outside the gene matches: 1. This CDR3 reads CASSRQGNTGELFF. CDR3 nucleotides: TGCGCCAGCAGCCGACAGGGAAACACCGGGGAGCTGTTTTTT.

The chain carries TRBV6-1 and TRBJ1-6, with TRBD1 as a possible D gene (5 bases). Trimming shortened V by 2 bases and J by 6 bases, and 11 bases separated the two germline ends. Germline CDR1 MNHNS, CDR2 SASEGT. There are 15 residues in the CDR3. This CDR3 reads CASSERGRSNSPLHF. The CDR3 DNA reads TGTGCCAGCAGTGAAAGGGGAAGAAGTAATTCACCCCTCCACTTT.

The CDR3 DNA sequence: TGCGCCAGCAGCCGGTGGGACTTCACAGATACGCAGTATTTT. Encoded protein: CASSRWDFTDTQYF. The rearrangement uses TRBV5-1 and TRBJ2-3; TRBD2 is a possible D gene (6 bases). The ends were cut back, 4 bases at V and 2 bases at J, with 11 bases in the middle. Germline values: CDR1 SGHRS, CDR2 YFSETQ. CDR3 length: 14 amino acids.

The CDR3 region is CASSEHTGKAFF. The CDR3 coding sequence is TGTGCCAGCAGTGAACACACAGGGAAGGCTTTCTTT. V and J are TRBV25-1 and TRBJ1-1; maybe TRBD1 (6 bases). The V end was cut by 2 bases, the J end by 11 bases, with 12 bases between. Germline assignment: CDR1 MGHDK and CDR2 SYGVNS. This CDR3 region has 12 residues.

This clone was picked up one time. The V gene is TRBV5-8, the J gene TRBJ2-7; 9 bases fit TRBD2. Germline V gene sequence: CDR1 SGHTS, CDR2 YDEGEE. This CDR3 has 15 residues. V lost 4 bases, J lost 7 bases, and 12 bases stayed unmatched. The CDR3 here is CASSSAGLAGGEQYF. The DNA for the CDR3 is TGTGCCAGCAGCAGCGCGGGACTAGCCGGAGGAGAGCAGTACTTC.

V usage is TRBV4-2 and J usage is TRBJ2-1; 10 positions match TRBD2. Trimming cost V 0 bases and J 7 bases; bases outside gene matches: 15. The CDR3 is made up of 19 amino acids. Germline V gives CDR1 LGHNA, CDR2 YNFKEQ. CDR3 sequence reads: CASSQDGGSGRPSGNEQFF. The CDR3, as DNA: TGTGCCAGCAGCCAAGATGGTGGTAGCGGGAGGCCCTCAGGGAATGAGCAGTTCTTC.

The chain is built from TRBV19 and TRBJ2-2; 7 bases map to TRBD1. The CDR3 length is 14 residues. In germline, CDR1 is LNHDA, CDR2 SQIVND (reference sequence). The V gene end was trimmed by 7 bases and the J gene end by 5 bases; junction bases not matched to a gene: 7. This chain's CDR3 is CASTRRGLTGELFF. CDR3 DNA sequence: TGTGCCAGTACCCGAAGGGGGCTAACCGGGGAGCTGTTTTTT.

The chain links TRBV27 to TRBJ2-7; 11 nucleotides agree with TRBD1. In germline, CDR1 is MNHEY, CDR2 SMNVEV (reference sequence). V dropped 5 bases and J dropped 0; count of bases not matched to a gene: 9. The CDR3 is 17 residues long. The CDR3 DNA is TGTGCCAGCAGTACGAGGACAGGGGGCTTATTCTCCTACGAGCAGTACTTC. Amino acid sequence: CASSTRTGGLFSYEQYF.

Here the CDR3 reads CASRRQSSGNTIYF. CDR3 coding DNA: TGTGCCAGCAGGCGGCAGTCCTCTGGAAACACCATATATTTT. The chain carries TRBV6-6 and TRBJ1-3; no clear D gene. This CDR3 region has 14 residues. The V and J ends lost 6 bases and 0 bases respectively, with 9 bases between them. Looked up from germline, CDR1 is MNHNY and CDR2 is SVGAGI (reference sequence).

CDR3 coding DNA: TGTGCCAGCTCCCTATCAGGCACCGAACTAGACGAGCAGTACTTC. Amino acids: CASSLSGTELDEQYF. The chain combines TRBV18 with TRBJ2-7; D is possibly TRBD2 (5 bases). V was trimmed by 6 bases and J by 5 bases, leaving 20 bases between them. Germline V lookup: CDR1 KGHSH, CDR2 LQKENI. This CDR3 spans 15 amino acids.

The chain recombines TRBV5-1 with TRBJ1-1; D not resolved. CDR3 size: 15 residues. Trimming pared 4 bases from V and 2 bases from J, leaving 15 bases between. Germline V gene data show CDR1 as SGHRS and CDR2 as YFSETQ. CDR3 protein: CASSPRAGTNTEAFF. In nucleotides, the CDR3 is TGCGCCAGCAGCCCAAGAGCAGGTACAAACACTGAAGCTTTCTTT.

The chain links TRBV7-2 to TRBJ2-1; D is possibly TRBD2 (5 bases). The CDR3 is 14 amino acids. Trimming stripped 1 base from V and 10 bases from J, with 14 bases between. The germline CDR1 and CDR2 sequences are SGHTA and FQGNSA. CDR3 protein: CASSLGGPSWEQFF. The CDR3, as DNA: TGTGCCAGCAGCTTAGGTGGACCTAGCTGGGAGCAGTTCTTC. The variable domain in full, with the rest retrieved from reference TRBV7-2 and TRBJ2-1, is GAGVSQSPSNKVTEKGKDVELRCDPISGHTALYWYRQSLGQGLEFLIYFQGNSAPDKSGLPSDRFSAERTGGSVSTLTIQRTQQEDSAVYLCASSLGGPSWEQFFGPGTRLTVL.

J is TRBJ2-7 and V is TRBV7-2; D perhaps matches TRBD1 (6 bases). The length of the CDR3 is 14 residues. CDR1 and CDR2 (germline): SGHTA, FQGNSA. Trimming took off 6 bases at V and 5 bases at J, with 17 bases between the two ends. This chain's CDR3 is CASSMQGIRDEQYF. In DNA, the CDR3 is TGTGCCAGCAGTATGCAGGGGATTAGAGACGAGCAGTACTTC.

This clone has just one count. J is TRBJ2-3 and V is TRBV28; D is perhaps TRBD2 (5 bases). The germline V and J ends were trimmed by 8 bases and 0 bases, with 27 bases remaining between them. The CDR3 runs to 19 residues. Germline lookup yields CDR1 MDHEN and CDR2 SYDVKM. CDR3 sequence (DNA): TGTGCCAGCTCCGTGTTCGGCGTACAAAGCGGACCTAGCACAGATACGCAGTATTTT. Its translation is CASSVFGVQSGPSTDTQYF. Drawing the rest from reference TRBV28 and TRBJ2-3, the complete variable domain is DVKVTQSSRYLVKRTGEKVFLECVQDMDHENMFWYRQDPGLGLRLIYFSYDVKMKEKGDIPEGYSVSREKKERFSLILESASTNQTSMYLCASSVFGVQSGPSTDTQYFGPGTRLTVL.

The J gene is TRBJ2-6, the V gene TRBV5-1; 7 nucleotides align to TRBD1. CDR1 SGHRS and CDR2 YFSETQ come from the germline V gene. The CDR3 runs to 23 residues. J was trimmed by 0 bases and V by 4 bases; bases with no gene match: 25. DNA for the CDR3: TGCGCCAGCAGCCCCCGGTTTTCCCAAACCGTAAGACAGGGATTCTCTGGGGCCAACGTCCTGACTTTC. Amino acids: CASSPRFSQTVRQGFSGANVLTF.

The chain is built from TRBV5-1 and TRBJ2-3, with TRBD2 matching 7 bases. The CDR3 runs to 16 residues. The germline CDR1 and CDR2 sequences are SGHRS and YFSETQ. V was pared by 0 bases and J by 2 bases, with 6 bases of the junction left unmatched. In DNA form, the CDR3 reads TGCGCCAGCAGCTTGGACGCTAGCGGACTCACAGATACGCAGTATTTT. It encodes CASSLDASGLTDTQYF. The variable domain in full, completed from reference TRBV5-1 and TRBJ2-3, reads KAGVTQTPRYLIKTRGQQVTLSCSPISGHRSVSWYQQTPGQGLQFLFEYFSETQRNKGNFPGRFSGRQFSNSRSEMNVSTLELGDSALYLCASSLDASGLTDTQYFGPGTRLTVL.